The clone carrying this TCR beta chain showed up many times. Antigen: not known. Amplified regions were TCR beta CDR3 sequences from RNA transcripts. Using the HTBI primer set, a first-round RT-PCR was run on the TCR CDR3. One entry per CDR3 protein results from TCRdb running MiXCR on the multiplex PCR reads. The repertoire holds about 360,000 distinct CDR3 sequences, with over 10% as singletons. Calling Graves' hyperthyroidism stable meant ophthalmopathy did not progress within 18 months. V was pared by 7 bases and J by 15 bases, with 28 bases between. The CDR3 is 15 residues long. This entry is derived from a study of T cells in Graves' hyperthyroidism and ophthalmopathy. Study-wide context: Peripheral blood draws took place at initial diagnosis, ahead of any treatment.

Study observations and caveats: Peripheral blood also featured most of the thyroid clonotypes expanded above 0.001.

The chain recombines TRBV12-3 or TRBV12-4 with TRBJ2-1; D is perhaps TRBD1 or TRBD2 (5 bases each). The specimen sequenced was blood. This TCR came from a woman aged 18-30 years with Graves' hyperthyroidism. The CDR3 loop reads CASTPGRTSGLATFF. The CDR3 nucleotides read TGTGCCAGCACCCCGGGACGGACTTCGGGCCTCGCCACGTTCTTC.